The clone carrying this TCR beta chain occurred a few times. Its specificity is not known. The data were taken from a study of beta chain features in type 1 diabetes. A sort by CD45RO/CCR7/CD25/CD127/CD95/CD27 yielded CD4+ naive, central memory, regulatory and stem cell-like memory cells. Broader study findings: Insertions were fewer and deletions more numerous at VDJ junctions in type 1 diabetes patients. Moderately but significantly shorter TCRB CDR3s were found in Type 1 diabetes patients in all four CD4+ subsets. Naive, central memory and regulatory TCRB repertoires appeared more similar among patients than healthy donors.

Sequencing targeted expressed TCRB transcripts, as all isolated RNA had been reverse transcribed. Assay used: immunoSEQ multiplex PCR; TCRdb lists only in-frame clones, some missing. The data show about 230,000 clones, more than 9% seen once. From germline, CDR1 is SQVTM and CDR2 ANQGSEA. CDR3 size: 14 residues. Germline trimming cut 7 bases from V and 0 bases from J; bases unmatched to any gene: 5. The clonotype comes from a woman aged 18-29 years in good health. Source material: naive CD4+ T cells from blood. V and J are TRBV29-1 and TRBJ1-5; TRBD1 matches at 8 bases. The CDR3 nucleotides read TGCAGCGCTAGGACAGGGAATAGCAATCAGCCCCAGCATTTT. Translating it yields CSARTGNSNQPQHF. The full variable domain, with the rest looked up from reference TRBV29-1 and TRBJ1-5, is SAVISQKPSRDICQRGTSLTIQCQVDSQVTMMFWYRQQPGQSLTLIATANQGSEATYESGFVIDKFPISRPNLTFSTLTVSNMSPEDSSIYLCSARTGNSNQPQHFGDGTRLSIL.